This T cell receptor (beta chain) was sequenced in a study of beta chain features in type 1 diabetes. The germline V gene encodes CDR1 KGHSH and CDR2 LQKENI. Trimming shortened V by 2 bases and J by 6 bases, and 8 bases separated the two germline ends. This CDR3 has 13 amino acids. Study results and caveats: TCRB CDR3s from Type 1 diabetes patients were moderately but significantly shorter in all four CD4+ subsets. Reduced insertions and increased deletions marked VDJ junctions in type 1 diabetes patients. A possible short-template PCR bias applies equally to patients and controls. Within patients, naive, central memory and Treg TCRB repertoires seemed more similar than within healthy donors. In cDNA sequencing, cells with high TCR expression could be over-represented.

Isolated RNA was reverse transcribed in full, so expressed TCRB transcripts were sequenced. TCRdb keeps only in-frame clones here, not all; method: immunoSEQ multiplex PCR. The sample lists tens of thousands of clones; under 60% were seen once. A word on this clone: Its antigen is undetermined.

The TCR originated in a woman aged 40 to 49 with type 1 diabetes. The sequenced material came from Tregs from blood. The chain has TRBV18 and TRBJ2-1; D is uncertain. The CDR3: CASSPDSRNEQFF. CDR3 coding DNA: TGTGCCAGCTCACCAGACTCGCGCAATGAGCAGTTCTTC.